This T cell receptor beta chain was captured in a study of blood T cell repertoires in COVID-19. On the study more broadly: COVID-19 samples, acute and convalescent, were from the United States, Italy and Spain. PBMCs, B-cell-depleted T cells, or T cells were the source of the cDNA or gDNA that made up the material.

This CDR3 contains 14 residues. Trimming removed 2 bases at V and 1 base at J, with 8 bases between. Per the germline V gene, CDR1 is MDHEN and CDR2 is SYDVKM. Original methodology: How many nucleated cells were present was estimated from reference gene primer amplification. Some clones are missing from TCRdb's copy, which holds only in-frame ones; the method was immunoSEQ multiplex PCR. V and J calls and clone size come straight from that table; D and trimming were deduced from the DNA. Counted here are around 76,000 clones, 75% to 90% occurring once; the ten biggest clones make up 5.1%. The J gene is TRBJ1-1, the V gene TRBV28, with D unclear. Material: peripheral blood. The sequence came from an older man with acute or convalescent COVID-19. For the CDR3, the DNA is TGTGCCAGCAGTTTAAGGAGGGCGAACACTGAAGCTTTCTTT. It yields the protein CASSLRRANTEAFF.